The rows below give T cell receptor beta chains drawn from one sample of a study of blood T cell repertoires in COVID-19. TCRdb's copy holds only in-frame clones and misses some; the assay was immunoSEQ multiplex PCR. In the table there are about 440,000 clones, around 89% of which are singletons. Material for sequencing was peripheral blood. These receptors all stem from a woman in her 30s with acute or convalescent COVID-19. CDR3s include the opening cysteine and the closing phenylalanine or tryptophan. The order of the fields is clone size, J gene, V gene, D gene, CDR3 DNA, CDR3 protein. D genes are given only for firm matches. Some rows mark clone size as missing; the rest say once, few, many or name a class of expanded clone.

size: NA; J: TRBJ1-6; V: TRBV5-4; D: NA; DNA: TGTGCCAGCAGCTTAGGCGGTAGGGGCTCGGGTGGTTCACCCCTCCACTTT; CDR3: CASSLGGRGSGGSPLHF
size: once; J: TRBJ2-7; V: TRBV9; D: NA; DNA: TGTGCCAGCAGCGGGAGCGACGGGTTAGCCTACGAGCAGTACTTC; CDR3: CASSGSDGLAYEQYF
size: NA; J: TRBJ2-1; V: TRBV9; D: TRBD1; DNA: TGTGCCAGCAGCGTAGTTGCAGGGGGCAATGAGCAGTTCTTC; CDR3: CASSVVAGGNEQFF
size: few; J: TRBJ2-1; V: TRBV27; D: TRBD2; DNA: TGTGCCAGCAGTTCGGTGACTAGCCCCAAAAATGAGCAGTTCTTC; CDR3: CASSSVTSPKNEQFF
size: NA; J: TRBJ1-6; V: TRBV18; D: NA; DNA: TGTGCCAGCTCATCCCGGACAGTCTCCTATAATTCACCCCTCCACTTT; CDR3: CASSSRTVSYNSPLHF
size: NA; J: TRBJ2-1; V: TRBV3-1/TRBV3-2; D: NA; DNA: TGTGCCAGCAGCCAGTGGGGAGCCGATGAGCAGTTCTTC; CDR3: CASSQWGADEQFF
size: NA; J: TRBJ2-2; V: TRBV6-5; D: NA; DNA: TGTGCCAGCAACGGGGATATCACCGGGGAGCTGTTTTTT; CDR3: CASNGDITGELFF
size: NA; J: TRBJ2-5; V: TRBV7-3; D: TRBD2; DNA: TGTGCCAGCAGCTTATGGTCTAGCGGGGGAGCAGAGACCCAGTACTTC; CDR3: CASSLWSSGGAETQYF
size: NA; J: TRBJ1-2; V: TRBV20-1; D: NA; DNA: TGCAGTGCACCAGGGTACTATGGCTACACCTTC; CDR3: CSAPGYYGYTF
size: NA; J: TRBJ1-4; V: TRBV28; D: NA; DNA: TGTGCCAGCAGTTTTACAGGGAGGGTAGATGAAAAACTGTTTTTT; CDR3: CASSFTGRVDEKLFF
size: NA; J: TRBJ2-4; V: TRBV19; D: TRBD1; DNA: TGTGCCAGTAAAGCGCACGGGACAGGGGACATTCAGTACTTC; CDR3: CASKAHGTGDIQYF
size: NA; J: TRBJ2-1; V: TRBV2; D: NA; DNA: TGTGCCAGCAGTGGATCTCAGGAGGGGGCGGGTGAGCAGTTCTTC; CDR3: CASSGSQEGAGEQFF